Each of the 16 T cell receptor beta chains below was sequenced from the same sample in a study of regulatory T cells in long-lasting Graves disease. Through Arm-PCR of CDR3 regions and iRepertoire HTBI primers, TCR beta libraries were built. TCRdb itself ran the multiplex PCR reads through MiXCR, one entry per CDR3 protein. The sample holds fewer than 350,000 distinct CDR3 sequences; under 20% are singletons and the top ten take 38%. Time point indicated: newly diagnosed GD, antithyroid drugs for less than 3 months. Construction of the TCR library relied on RNA isolated from PBMCs. This specimen consisted of peripheral blood mononuclear cells (PBMCs), obtained at new diagnosis, from a patient treated with antithyroid drugs. The receptors were gathered from a female donor with Graves disease.

This clonotype was picked up many times. The chain has TRBV19 and TRBJ2-1; D unresolved. This CDR3 is built from 15 residues. Trimming took 4 bases from V and 0 from J, leaving 10 bases between them. The germline V gene has CDR1 LNHDA and CDR2 SQIVND (reference sequence). CDR3 DNA sequence: TGTGCCAGTAGTACCAGTCTCCCCTCCTACAATGAGCAGTTCTTC. Translation: CASSTSLPSYNEQFF. The full variable domain, rest sourced from reference TRBV19 and TRBJ2-1, is DGGITQSPKYLFRKEGQNVTLSCEQNLNHDAMYWYRQDPGQGLRLIYYSQIVNDFQKGDIAEGYSVSREKKESFPLTVTSAQKNPTAFYLCASSTSLPSYNEQFFGPGTRLTVL.

This clonotype was counted many times. The gene calls are TRBV12-3 or TRBV12-4 and TRBJ1-1; TRBD1 aligns across 9 bases. The CDR3 consists of 21 residues. J gave up 1 base and V 4 bases, and 22 bases lay outside the gene matches. The CDR3 reads CASSSLRAGLNNRGRNTEAFF. The CDR3 DNA reads as TGTGCCAGCAGTTCACTTCGGGCGGGACTAAATAACAGGGGGCGGAACACTGAAGCTTTCTTT.

This clonotype was counted at least ten times. V and J are TRBV12-5 and TRBJ2-3; D not certain. The CDR3 is 15 amino acids. Trimming removed 5 bases at V and 0 bases at J, with 12 bases between. CDR1 LGHNT and CDR2 FRNRAP come from the germline V gene. The CDR3 spells CASGPLGGSTDTQYF. The CDR3 DNA reads TGTGCTAGTGGTCCCCTGGGTGGTAGCACAGATACGCAGTATTTT.

This clonotype was counted only a few times. V usage is TRBV25-1 and J usage is TRBJ2-1; TRBD2 agrees at 12 bases. V lost 6 bases, J lost 10 bases, and 4 bases stayed unmatched. The germline CDR1 and CDR2 sequences are MGHDK and SYGVNS. CDR3 length: 13 residues. The CDR3 nucleotides read TGTGCCAGCAGGGAGACTAGCGGGAGAGAGCAGTTCTTC. This translates into CASRETSGREQFF.

This clonotype was detected once. This may come from a read error, since a much larger clone is one base off. The chain has TRBV6-1 and TRBJ2-7, with no clear D. V lost 6 bases, J lost 4 bases, and 10 bases lay in between. This CDR3 comprises 12 residues. The V gene's germline CDR1 is MNHNS and CDR2 SASEGT. The DNA of the CDR3 is TGTGCCAGCAGCTCAGATCTTTACGAGCAGTACTTC. Residues: CASSSDLYEQYF.

This clonotype was counted a few times. DNA of the CDR3: TGCAGTGCTAGAGCCCCCCTCCGACAGGGTAGCACTGAAGCTTTCTTT. Translation gives CSARAPLRQGSTEAFF. The chain couples TRBV20-1 to TRBJ1-1, with 7 bases that match TRBD1. Trimming removed 1 base from V and 4 bases from J; junction bases left unmatched: 12. The length of the CDR3 is 16 residues. Looked up from germline, CDR1 is DFQATT and CDR2 is SNEGSKA (reference sequence).

In this sample, this clonotype turned up many times. This chain connects TRBV3-1 to TRBJ1-4, with TRBD1 matching 7 bases. The length of the CDR3 is 16 residues. With V trimmed by 1 base and J by 3 bases, 5 bases remained unmatched. From germline, CDR1 is LGHDT and CDR2 YNNKEL (reference sequence). The CDR3 spells CASSQALGQPNEKLFF. CDR3 DNA: TGTGCCAGCAGCCAAGCGCTGGGACAGCCTAATGAAAAACTGTTTTTT.

This clonotype was counted a few times. Just one base apart from a much larger clone, this may be a read error. The V call is TRBV2, the J call TRBJ1-5, with TRBD1 matching over 7 bases. J gave up 7 bases and V 2 bases, and 8 bases lay outside the gene matches. This CDR3 spans 15 amino acids. Germline V gives CDR1 SNHLY, CDR2 FYNNEI. The CDR3 region is CASSESGRGGQPQHF. The CDR3 nucleotides read TGTGCCAGCAGTGAATCCGGCAGGGGGGGACAGCCCCAGCATTTT.

The CDR3 nucleotides are TGTGCCACCAGCGCCCGACAGGGTAGAAATTCACCCCTCCACTTT. It translates to CATSARQGRNSPLHF. The chain links TRBV15 to TRBJ1-6; 7 positions match TRBD1. The junction had 8 bases not matched to a gene; V was cut back by 5 bases and J by 7 bases. Germline V CDR1 and CDR2: LNHNV, YYDKDF (reference sequence). CDR3 length: 15 residues.

This chain joins TRBV2 and TRBJ2-1; 7 bases are a match to TRBD1. The CDR3 length is 13 residues. Germline lookup yields CDR1 SNHLY and CDR2 FYNNEI. Trimming removed 6 bases from V and 9 bases from J; junction bases left unmatched: 8. The CDR3 nucleotides read TGTGCCAGCAGCGCCAGGGGGAAGGGTGAGCAGTTCTTC. Protein: CASSARGKGEQFF.

This chain connects TRBV20-1 to TRBJ2-3, with D hard to call. From germline, CDR1 is DFQATT and CDR2 SNEGSKA (reference sequence). The CDR3 is made up of 12 amino acids. The V gene lost 6 bases and the J gene lost 0 bases, with 7 bases spanning the gap. The CDR3 sequence: CSAKESTDTQYF. CDR3 coding DNA: TGCAGTGCCAAAGAAAGCACAGATACGCAGTATTTT.

In its sample, this clonotype was seen many times. This chain connects TRBV20-1 to TRBJ1-5; maybe TRBD1 (5 bases). The CDR3 has 13 residues. Germline values: CDR1 DFQATT, CDR2 SNEGSKA (reference sequence). The ends were cut back, 3 bases at V and 0 bases at J, with 6 bases in the middle. DNA of the CDR3: TGCAGTGCTAGTGGGGGTAGCAATCAGCCCCAGCATTTT. It translates to CSASGGSNQPQHF.

In its sample, this clonotype was seen many times. The chain joins TRBV2 to TRBJ2-1, with D unclear. This CDR3 contains 16 residues. V was shortened by 1 base and J by 1 base, with 11 bases between the two germline ends. Germline CDR1 SNHLY, CDR2 FYNNEI. CDR3 bases: TGTGCCAGCAGTGAAGAGGGCGTTAGGTCCTACAATGAGCAGTTCTTC. It specifies CASSEEGVRSYNEQFF.

Only a few counts were recorded for this clonotype. The chain links TRBV14 to TRBJ1-3, with D uncertain. Germline V gene lookup returns CDR1 SGHDN and CDR2 FVKESK. CDR3 length: 14 residues. V gave up 3 bases and J gave up 0 bases, with 6 bases separating them. The CDR3 spells CASSQVNSGNTIYF. The CDR3 bases are TGTGCCAGCAGCCAGGTTAACTCTGGAAACACCATATATTTT.

This clonotype was seen at least ten times. The J gene is TRBJ2-1, the V gene TRBV12-3 or TRBV12-4; 15 bases are a match to TRBD2. The CDR3 is 15 amino acids. Trimming at V came to 7 bases and at J to 9 bases, leaving 7 bases not matched to a gene. CDR3 sequence reads: CASNLGLAGGTEQFF. The CDR3 DNA sequence: TGTGCCAGCAACCTAGGACTAGCGGGAGGGACTGAGCAGTTCTTC.

This clonotype was picked up many times. The V gene is TRBV20-1, the J gene TRBJ2-7, with TRBD1 identical over 10 bases. This CDR3 spans 14 amino acids. Germline loops: CDR1 DFQATT, CDR2 SNEGSKA (reference sequence). Trimming at V came to 5 bases and at J to 7 bases, leaving 11 bases not matched to a gene. CDR3 loop: CSAGRQTGGWEQYF. The CDR3 bases are TGCAGTGCTGGGCGTCAGACAGGGGGCTGGGAGCAGTACTTC.